This TCR beta chain is from a study of blood T cell repertoires in COVID-19. Study overall: From the United States, Italy and Spain came samples of acute and convalescent COVID-19. PBMCs, B-cell-depleted T cells, or T cells were the source of the cDNA or gDNA that made up the material.

Seattle patients were enrolled during active infection and followed longitudinally. The germline CDR1 and CDR2 sequences are MNHEY and SVGEGT. The length of the CDR3 is 15 residues. The V gene end was trimmed by 5 bases and the J gene end by 8 bases; junction bases not matched to a gene: 7. Libraries were prepared by immunoSEQ multiplex PCR; TCRdb keeps only in-frame clonotypes and omits some of them. The profile shows approximately 340,000 clones, about 87% of them singletons. The TCR was taken from a man younger than 45 with COVID-19, enrolled during active disease. The sample was peripheral blood. The chain links TRBV6-2 or TRBV6-3 to TRBJ2-1, with 12 bases that match TRBD2. This chain's CDR3 is CASSRTSGIGDEQFF. Written as DNA, the CDR3 is TGTGCCAGCAGTCGGACTAGCGGGATAGGAGATGAGCAGTTCTTC.